This T cell receptor beta chain stems from a study of response to subunit inactivated influenza vaccine. Overall study results and limits: Few additional T cells are recruited per seasonal influenza vaccination, authors suggested.

Using its own MiXCR run on the RT-PCR reads, TCRdb lists one record per CDR3 protein. The data contain roughly 700,000 distinct CDR3 sequences, about 15% of them singletons. The CDR3 is 15 amino acids. The V gene lost 0 bases and the J gene lost 13 bases, with 17 bases spanning the gap. The germline V gene encodes CDR1 SGHDT and CDR2 YYEEEE. Of note for this clonotype: Its antigen is still unknown.

The starting material was PBMCs from blood, obtained 14 to 15 days before vaccination. The source is a man between 45 and 60 years old who received an inactivated influenza vaccine. The chain joins TRBV5-6 to TRBJ1-6; D is unresolved. The CDR3 coding sequence is TGTGCCAGCAGCTTGGGTCCGGGCCACAAAAGCCCCCTCCACTTT. Protein sequence: CASSLGPGHKSPLHF.